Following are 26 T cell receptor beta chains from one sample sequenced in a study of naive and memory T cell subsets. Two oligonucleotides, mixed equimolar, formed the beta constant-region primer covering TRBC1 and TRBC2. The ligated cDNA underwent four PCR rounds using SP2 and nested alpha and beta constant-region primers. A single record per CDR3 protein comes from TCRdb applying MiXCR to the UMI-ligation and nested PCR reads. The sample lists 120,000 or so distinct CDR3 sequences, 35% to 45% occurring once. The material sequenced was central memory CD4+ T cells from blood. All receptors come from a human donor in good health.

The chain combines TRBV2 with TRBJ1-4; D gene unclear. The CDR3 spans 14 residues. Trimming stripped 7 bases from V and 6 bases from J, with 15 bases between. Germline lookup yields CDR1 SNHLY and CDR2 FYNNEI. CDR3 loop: CASTTATTHEKLFF. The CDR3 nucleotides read TGTGCCAGCACCACAGCCACCACCCATGAAAAACTGTTTTTT.

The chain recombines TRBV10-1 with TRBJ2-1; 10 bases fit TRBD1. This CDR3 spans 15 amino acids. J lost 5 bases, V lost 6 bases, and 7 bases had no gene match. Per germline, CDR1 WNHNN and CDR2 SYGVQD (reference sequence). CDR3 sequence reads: CASSERTGGNNEQFF. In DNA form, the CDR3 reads TGCGCCAGCAGCGAAAGGACAGGGGGTAACAATGAGCAGTTCTTC.

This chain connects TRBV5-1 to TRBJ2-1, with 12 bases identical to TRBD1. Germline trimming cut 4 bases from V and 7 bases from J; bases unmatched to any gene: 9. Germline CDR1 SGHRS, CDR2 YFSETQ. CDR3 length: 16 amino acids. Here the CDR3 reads CASSPRDRGRRNEQFF. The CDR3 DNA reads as TGCGCCAGCAGCCCCCGGGACAGGGGGCGCAGGAATGAGCAGTTCTTC.

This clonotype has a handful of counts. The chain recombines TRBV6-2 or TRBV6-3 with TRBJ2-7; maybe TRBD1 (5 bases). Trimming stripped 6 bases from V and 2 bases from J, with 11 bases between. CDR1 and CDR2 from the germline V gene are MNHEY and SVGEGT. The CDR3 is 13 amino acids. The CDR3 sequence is CASSPGRAYEQYF. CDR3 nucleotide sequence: TGTGCCAGCAGCCCGGGCAGGGCCTACGAGCAGTACTTC.

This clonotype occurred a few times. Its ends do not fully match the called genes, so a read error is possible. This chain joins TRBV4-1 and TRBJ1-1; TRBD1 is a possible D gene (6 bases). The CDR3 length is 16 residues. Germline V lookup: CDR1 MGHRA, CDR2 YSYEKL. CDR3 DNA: TGCGCCAGCAGCCAAGCCCTTCGACAGGCGGGCACTGAGGCTTTCTTT. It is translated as CASSQALRQAGTEAFF.

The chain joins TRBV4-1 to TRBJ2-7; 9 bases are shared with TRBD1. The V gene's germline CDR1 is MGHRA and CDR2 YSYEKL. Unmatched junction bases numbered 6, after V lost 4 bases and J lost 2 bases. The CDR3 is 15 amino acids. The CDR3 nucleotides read TGCGCCAGCAGCCTGGACAGGGGCGAGACCTACGAGCAGTACTTC. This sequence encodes CASSLDRGETYEQYF.

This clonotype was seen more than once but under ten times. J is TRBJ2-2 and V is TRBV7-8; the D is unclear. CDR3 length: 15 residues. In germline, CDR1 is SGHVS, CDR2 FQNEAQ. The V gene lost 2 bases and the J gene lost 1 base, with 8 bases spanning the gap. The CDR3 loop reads CASSLHGGNTGELFF. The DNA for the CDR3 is TGTGCCAGCAGCTTACACGGCGGGAACACCGGGGAGCTGTTTTTT. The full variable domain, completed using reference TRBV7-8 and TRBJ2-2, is GAGVSQSPRYKVAKRGQDVALRCDPISGHVSLFWYQQALGQGPEFLTYFQNEAQLDKSGLPSDRFFAERPEGSVSTLKIQRTQQEDSAVYLCASSLHGGNTGELFFGEGSRLTVL.

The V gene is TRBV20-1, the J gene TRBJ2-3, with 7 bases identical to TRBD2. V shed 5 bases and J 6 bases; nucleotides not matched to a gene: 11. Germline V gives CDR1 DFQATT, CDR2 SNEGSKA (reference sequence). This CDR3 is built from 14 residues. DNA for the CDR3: TGCAGTGCTCGAGGGGCGGGAGCAGGGGATACGCAGTATTTT. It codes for CSARGAGAGDTQYF.

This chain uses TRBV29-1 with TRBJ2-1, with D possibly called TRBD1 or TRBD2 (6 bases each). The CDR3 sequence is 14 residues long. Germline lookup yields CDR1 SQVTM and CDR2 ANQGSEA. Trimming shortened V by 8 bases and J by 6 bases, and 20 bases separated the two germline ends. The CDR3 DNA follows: TGCAGCTTGGTCTCGGGGGCGCGTGTCAATGAGCAGTTCTTC. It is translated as CSLVSGARVNEQFF.

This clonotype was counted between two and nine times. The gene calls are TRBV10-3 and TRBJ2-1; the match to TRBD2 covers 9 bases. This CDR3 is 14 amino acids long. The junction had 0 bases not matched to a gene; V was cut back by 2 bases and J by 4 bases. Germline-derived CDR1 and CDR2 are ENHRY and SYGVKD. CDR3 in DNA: TGTGCCATCAGTGAGACTAGCGGGTACAATGAGCAGTTCTTC. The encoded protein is CAISETSGYNEQFF.

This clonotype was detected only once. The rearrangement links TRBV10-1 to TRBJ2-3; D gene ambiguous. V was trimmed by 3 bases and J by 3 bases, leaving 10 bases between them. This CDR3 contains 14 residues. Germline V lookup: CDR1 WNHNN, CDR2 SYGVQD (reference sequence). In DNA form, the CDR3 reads TGCGCCAGCAGTGATTCAAGTCAAACAGATACGCAGTATTTT. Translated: CASSDSSQTDTQYF.

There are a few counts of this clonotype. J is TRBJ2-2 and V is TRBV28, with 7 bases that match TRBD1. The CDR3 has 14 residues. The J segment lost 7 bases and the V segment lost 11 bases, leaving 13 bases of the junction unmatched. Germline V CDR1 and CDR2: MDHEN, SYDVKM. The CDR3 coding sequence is TGTGCCGGCTGTAGGGGGCAGGGGATCGGGGAGCTGTTTTTT. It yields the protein CAGCRGQGIGELFF.

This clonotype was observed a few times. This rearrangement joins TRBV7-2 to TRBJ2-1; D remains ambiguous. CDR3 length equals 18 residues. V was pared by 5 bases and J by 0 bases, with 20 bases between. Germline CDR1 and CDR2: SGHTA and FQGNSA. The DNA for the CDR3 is TGTGCCAGCAGCCTCCTGCCCCTGGAGTATAGCTCCTACAATGAGCAGTTCTTC. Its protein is CASSLLPLEYSSYNEQFF. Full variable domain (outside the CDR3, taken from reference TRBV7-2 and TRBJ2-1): GAGVSQSPSNKVTEKGKDVELRCDPISGHTALYWYRQSLGQGLEFLIYFQGNSAPDKSGLPSDRFSAERTGGSVSTLTIQRTQQEDSAVYLCASSLLPLEYSSYNEQFFGPGTRLTVL.

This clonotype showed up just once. CDR3 nucleotides: TGTGCCAGCAGCCAACACCCGGGAGAAAGCAATGAGCAGTTCTTC. This encodes CASSQHPGESNEQFF. The V call is TRBV3-1, the J call TRBJ2-1, with a possible D match to TRBD2 (6 bases). The CDR3 has 15 residues. Germline values: CDR1 LGHDT, CDR2 YNNKEL (reference sequence). V gave up 2 bases and J gave up 6 bases, with 14 bases separating them.

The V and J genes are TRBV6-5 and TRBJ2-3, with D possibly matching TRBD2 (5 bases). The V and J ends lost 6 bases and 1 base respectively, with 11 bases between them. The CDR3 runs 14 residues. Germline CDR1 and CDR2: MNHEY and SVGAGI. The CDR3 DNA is TGTGCCAGCAGGCACGGACTCGGCACAGATACGCAGTATTTT. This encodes CASRHGLGTDTQYF.

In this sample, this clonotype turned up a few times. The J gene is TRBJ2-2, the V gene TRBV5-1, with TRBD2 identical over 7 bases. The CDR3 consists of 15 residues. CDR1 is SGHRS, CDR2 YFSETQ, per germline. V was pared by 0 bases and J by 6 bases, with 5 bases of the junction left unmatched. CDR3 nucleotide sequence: TGCGCCAGCAGCTTGGTGGCTAGCGGATCCGGGGAGCTGTTTTTT. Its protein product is CASSLVASGSGELFF.

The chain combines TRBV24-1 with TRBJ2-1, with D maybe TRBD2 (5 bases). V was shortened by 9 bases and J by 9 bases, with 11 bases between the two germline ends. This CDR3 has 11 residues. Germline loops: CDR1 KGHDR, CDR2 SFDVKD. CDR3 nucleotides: TGTGCCACCTCGGAGGCGGGTGAGCAGTTCTTC. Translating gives CATSEAGEQFF.

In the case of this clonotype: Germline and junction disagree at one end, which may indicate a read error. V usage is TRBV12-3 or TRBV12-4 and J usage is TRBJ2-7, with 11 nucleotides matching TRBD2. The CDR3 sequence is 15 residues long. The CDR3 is CASRLAGGPAHEQYF. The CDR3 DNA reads TGTGCCAGCAGGTTAGCGGGAGGGCCGGCTCACGAGCAGTACTTC.

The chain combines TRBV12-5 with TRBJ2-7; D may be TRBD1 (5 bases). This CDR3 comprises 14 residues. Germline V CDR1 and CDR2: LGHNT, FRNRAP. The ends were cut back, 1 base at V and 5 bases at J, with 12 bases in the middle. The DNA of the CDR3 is TGTGCTAGTGGTTTGGAGGGCAGGGCCCACGAGCAGTACTTC. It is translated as CASGLEGRAHEQYF.

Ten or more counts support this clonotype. The CDR3 reads CASSLTDEKAFF. CDR3 DNA: TGCGCCAGCAGCTTGACGGACGAGAAAGCTTTCTTT. The rearrangement links TRBV5-1 to TRBJ1-1, with D hard to call. Germline values: CDR1 SGHRS, CDR2 YFSETQ. Deletions cut 1 base from V and 9 bases from J, with 10 bases between. CDR3 length equals 12 residues.

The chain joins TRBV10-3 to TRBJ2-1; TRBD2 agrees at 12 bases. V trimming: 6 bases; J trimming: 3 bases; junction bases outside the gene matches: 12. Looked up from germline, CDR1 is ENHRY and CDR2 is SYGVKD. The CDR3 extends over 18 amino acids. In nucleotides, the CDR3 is TGTGCCATCAGCTACAGACATCGGACTAGCGGGAACTACAATGAGCAGTTCTTC. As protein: CAISYRHRTSGNYNEQFF.

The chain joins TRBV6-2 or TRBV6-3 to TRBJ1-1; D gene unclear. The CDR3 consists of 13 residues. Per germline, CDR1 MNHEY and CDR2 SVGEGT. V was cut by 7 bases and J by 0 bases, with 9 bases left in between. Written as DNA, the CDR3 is TGTGCCAGCAATGAATACATGAACACTGAAGCTTTCTTT. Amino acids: CASNEYMNTEAFF.

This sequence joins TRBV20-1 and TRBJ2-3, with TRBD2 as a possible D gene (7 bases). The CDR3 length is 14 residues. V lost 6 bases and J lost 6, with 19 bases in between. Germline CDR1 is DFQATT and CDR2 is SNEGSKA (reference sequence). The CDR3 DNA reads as TGCAGTGCCCCGGGGGGCGGGAGCAGGGATACGCAGTATTTT. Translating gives CSAPGGGSRDTQYF.

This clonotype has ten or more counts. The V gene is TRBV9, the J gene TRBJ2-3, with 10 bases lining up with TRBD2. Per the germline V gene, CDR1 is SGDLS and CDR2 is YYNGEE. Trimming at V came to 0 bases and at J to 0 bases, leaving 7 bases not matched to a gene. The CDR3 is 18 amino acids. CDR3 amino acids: CASSVAAGTSASTDTQYF. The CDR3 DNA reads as TGTGCCAGCAGCGTAGCCGCCGGGACTAGCGCGAGCACAGATACGCAGTATTTT.

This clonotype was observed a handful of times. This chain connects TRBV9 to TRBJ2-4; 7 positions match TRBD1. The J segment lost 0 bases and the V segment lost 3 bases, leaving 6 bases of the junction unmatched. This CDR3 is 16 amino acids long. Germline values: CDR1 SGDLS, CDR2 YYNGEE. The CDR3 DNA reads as TGTGCCAGCAGCGCAGGGGACAGATTAGCCAAAAACATTCAGTACTTC. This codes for CASSAGDRLAKNIQYF.

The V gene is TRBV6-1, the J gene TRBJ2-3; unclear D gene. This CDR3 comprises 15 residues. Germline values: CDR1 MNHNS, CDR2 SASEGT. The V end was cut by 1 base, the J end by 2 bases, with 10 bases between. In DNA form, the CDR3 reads TGTGCCAGCAGTGAAGAAGGCAGAAACACAGATACGCAGTATTTT. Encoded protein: CASSEEGRNTDTQYF.